What follows is one T cell receptor beta chain and its context. The entry originates in a study of T cell responses to AZD1222 COVID-19 vaccine. With 3 bases clipped from V and 2 bases from J, the junction kept 4 bases outside the gene matches. Germline loops: CDR1 MGHRA, CDR2 YSYEKL. CDR3 length: 16 residues. Sequenced by immunoSEQ multiplex PCR; TCRdb stores in-frame clones only, minus some. Of 150,000 to 200,000 clones in the sample, under 95% are singletons; the top ten hold about 1.5%. This material consisted of peripheral blood, taken 28 days after the second AZD1222 dose. V usage is TRBV4-1 and J usage is TRBJ2-3, with 11 bases that match TRBD2. The receptor was derived from an adult who received the AZD1222 COVID-19 vaccine. The CDR3 region is CASSQLLAGATDTQYF. The CDR3 nucleotides are TGCGCCAGCAGCCAGTTACTAGCGGGGGCCACAGATACGCAGTATTTT.